The clone carrying this T cell receptor (beta chain) was seen ten or more times. Its antigen is unidentified. This record belongs to a study of breast tumors, draining lymph nodes, adjacent tissues. MiXCR was run by TCRdb on the multiplex PCR reads, yielding one entry per CDR3 protein. Of some 130,000 distinct CDR3 sequences in the sample, approximately 21% were seen once. Breast cancer patients provided tissue from their axillary draining lymph nodes. Study findings and constraints: Tumors had less TCR diversity than lymph nodes, more than nontumor tissue. The data were judged consistent with most tumor T cells coming from lymph node and expanding in tumor.

The TCR was taken from a female donor with breast cancer. Some clones in this sample may be carry-over from other donors' samples. The sample was axillary lymph node tissue.

CDR3 coding DNA: TGTGCCAGCAGCCTAGGACTGACCTATGGCTACACCTTC. This translates into CASSLGLTYGYTF. The chain has TRBV6-5 and TRBJ1-2; D unresolved. Between the trimmed V and J ends, which lost 6 bases and 4 bases, there was a span of 12 bases. The germline gives CDR1 MNHEY, CDR2 SVGAGI. The CDR3 contains 13 residues.